These T cell receptor beta chains were read from a single sample in a study of T cells after posttransplantation cyclophosphamide. Libraries were prepared by immunoSEQ multiplex PCR; TCRdb keeps only in-frame clonotypes and omits some of them. The sample includes more than 15,000 clones, roughly 84% of them seen just once. Source: PBMCs, taken after an allogeneic stem cell transplant with a calcineurin inhibitor and methotrexate. The receptors shown here come from a male patient aged 45-60 years who received an allogeneic stem cell transplant from an unrelated donor, was CMV-positive, and had chronic GVHD only. Some T cells may be graft donor cells. CDR3s include the opening cysteine and the closing phenylalanine or tryptophan. Each record gives: CDR3 length, V gene, clone size, J gene, D gene, CDR3 DNA, CDR3 protein. The D gene is left open where the match is weak. Clone sizes are given selectively: once, few, many, or a class where the clone is expanded.

>14|TRBV5-1|.|TRBJ2-7|TRBD1
TGCGCCAGCAGCTCCCAGGGGGCAGTCCACGAGCAGTACTTC
CASSSQGAVHEQYF
>14|TRBV9|.|TRBJ1-2|TRBD1
TGTGCCAGCAGCGTAGAGGACAGGGGCTATGGCTACACCTTC
CASSVEDRGYGYTF
>14|TRBV19|.|TRBJ2-2|.
TGTGCCACCCAGGGACAACGGTACACCGGGGAGCTGTTTTTT
CATQGQRYTGELFF
>17|TRBV21-1|.|TRBJ2-5|.
TGTGCCAGCAGCAAAGCGAGCCGAGCGGGAGAGGAGGAGACCCAGTACTTC
CASSKASRAGEEETQYF
>16|TRBV28|.|TRBJ2-1|TRBD2
TGTGCCAGCAGTTTCTCTAGCGGGAGAACATACAATGAGCAGTTCTTC
CASSFSSGRTYNEQFF
>16|TRBV11-2|.|TRBJ2-4|TRBD1
TGTGCCAGCAGCCCTACCGAGGACAGGGAGTGGAACATTCAGTACTTC
CASSPTEDREWNIQYF
>17|TRBV4-1|.|TRBJ1-6|TRBD1
TGCGCCAGCAGCCTCAGCCCTCCGGGACAGGGGTATTCACCCCTCCACTTT
CASSLSPPGQGYSPLHF
>15|TRBV5-4|once|TRBJ1-1|TRBD1
TGTGCCAGCAGCTCGGGACAGCTCCAGAACACTGAAGCTTTCTTC
CASSSGQLQNTEAFF
>14|TRBV4-1|.|TRBJ2-7|.
TGCGCCAGCAGCCAAGTCGACTCCTCCTACGAGCAGTACTTC
CASSQVDSSYEQYF
>12|TRBV27|.|TRBJ1-2|.
TGTGCCAGCAGTTTAGGAGGGGCCGGCTACACCTTC
CASSLGGAGYTF
>14|TRBV27|.|TRBJ1-5|TRBD1
TGTGCCAGCTCCACCGAACAGGGGCAGGGGCCCCAGCATTTT
CASSTEQGQGPQHF
>16|TRBV7-9|.|TRBJ2-7|.
TGTGCCAGCAGCCTCATGTCGGGACTTTCGGCCTACGAGCAGTACTTC
CASSLMSGLSAYEQYF
>13|TRBV6-1|.|TRBJ2-7|.
TGTGCCAGCCCCCGCCGAGGCGACTACGAGCAGTACTTC
CASPRRGDYEQYF
>12|TRBV5-1|.|TRBJ2-2|.
TGCGCCAGCGTTGGCTTAGGGGGAGAGCTGTTTTTT
CASVGLGGELFF
>15|TRBV7-8|.|TRBJ2-3|.
TGTGCCAGCAGCTCTGGAGGCGGAAGCACAGATACGCAGTATTTT
CASSSGGGSTDTQYF
>20|TRBV11-3|.|TRBJ2-2|.
TGTGCCAGCAGCTTAGGGGACCTGTTTAGCGGAGAAACGAACACCGGGGAGCTGTTTTTT
CASSLGDLFSGETNTGELFF
>15|TRBV21-1|.|TRBJ2-7|.
TGTGCCAGCAGCAACCCGGGACTAGCGGGGTACGAGCAGTACTTC
CASSNPGLAGYEQYF
>14|TRBV9|.|TRBJ1-2|.
TGTGCCAGCAGCGAATCCATCAATTCGGAGGGCTACACCTTC
CASSESINSEGYTF
>17|TRBV12-5|.|TRBJ1-6|.
TGTGCTAGTGGTTTGGGGGGGGGAAACTCCTATAATTCACCCCTCCACTTT
CASGLGGGNSYNSPLHF
>15|TRBV5-6|.|TRBJ1-6|TRBD1
TGTGCCAGCAGCTATGGGACAGGGGCCAGCTCACCCCTCCACTTT
CASSYGTGASSPLHF
>18|TRBV28|.|TRBJ2-5|TRBD1
TGTGCCAGCAGTTTGGTTCTACCCGGGACAGGTTGGGGCGAGACCCAGTACTTC
CASSLVLPGTGWGETQYF
>14|TRBV7-9|.|TRBJ2-5|.
TGTGCCAGCAAGGGGGAAGTGGATCGAGAGACCCAGTACTTC
CASKGEVDRETQYF
>13|TRBV18|.|TRBJ1-4|.
TGTGCCAGCTTGAGATCCACTAATGAAAAACTGTTTTTT
CASLRSTNEKLFF
>17|TRBV7-2|.|TRBJ2-2|.
TGTGCCAGCAGCCAGGGCCGGGGACAAACGAACACCGGGGAGCTGTTTTTT
CASSQGRGQTNTGELFF
>16|TRBV4-2|.|TRBJ2-1|TRBD2
TGTGCCAGCAGCCCATACAGCGGGAGCAGCGGCAATGAGCAGTTCTTC
CASSPYSGSSGNEQFF
>16|TRBV4-1|.|TRBJ2-3|TRBD1
TGCGCCAGCAACCAATTCTCCCGGGACAGGGATGATACGCAGTATTTT
CASNQFSRDRDDTQYF
>15|TRBV6-6|.|TRBJ2-5|.
TGTGCCAGCAACCGGGGTGGGGTGGGGCAAGAGACCCAGTACTTC
CASNRGGVGQETQYF
>14|TRBV11-2|.|TRBJ2-7|TRBD2
TGTGCCAGCAGCACGGGACTAGCGGGAGAAGAGCAGTACTTC
CASSTGLAGEEQYF
>14|TRBV11-2|.|TRBJ2-3|TRBD1
TGTGCCAGCAGCTTTACAGGGGTAGCAGATACGCAGTATTTT
CASSFTGVADTQYF
>16|TRBV10-3|.|TRBJ2-5|TRBD2
TGTGCCATCAGTTCAGCGGGAGAAGTTTTGGGAGAGACCCAGTACTTC
CAISSAGEVLGETQYF
>14|TRBV29-1|.|TRBJ2-5|TRBD1
TGCAGCGTTGAAGGGTCAGGAGACAGGGGGACCCAGTACTTC
CSVEGSGDRGTQYF
>16|TRBV27|.|TRBJ2-7|.
TGTGCCAGCAGTTTAGGGTCCGGGCAGGGGATCTACGAGCAGTACTTC
CASSLGSGQGIYEQYF
>14|TRBV5-1|.|TRBJ2-2|.
TGCGCCAGCAGCTTGGATATGCGGCCCGGGGAGCTGTTTTTT
CASSLDMRPGELFF
>15|TRBV7-9|.|TRBJ1-2|TRBD1
TGTGCCAGCAGCACCATAGGGACAGGGACGCATGGCTACACCTTC
CASSTIGTGTHGYTF